A selection of T cell receptor beta chains follows, all from one sample in a study of T cells in Graves' hyperthyroidism and ophthalmopathy. MiXCR, run by TCRdb on the multiplex PCR reads, gives a single entry per CDR3 protein. The sample shows roughly 510,000 distinct CDR3 sequences, less than 25% of them seen only once. Sequencing was carried out using blood. Receptors originate from a young man with Graves' hyperthyroidism. The CDR3 runs from the conserved cysteine through the conserved F or W. A D gene is named only where the DNA matches it firmly. Size tells how often a clone was seen (once, few, many) or the class of an expanded clone, and some rows leave it out.

>TRBV6-2/TRBV6-3|.|.|TRBJ1-1
CASSYSERMNTEAFF
TGTGCCAGCAGTTACTCTGAGAGGATGAACACTGAAGCTTTCTTT
>TRBV15|.|.|TRBJ1-2
CATSRDRGGISYGYTF
TGTGCCACCAGCAGAGATCGGGGAGGGATAAGCTATGGCTACACCTTC
>TRBV6-5|many|TRBD1|TRBJ1-1
CASSLDRVTEAFF
TGTGCCAGCAGCTTGGACAGGGTAACTGAAGCTTTCTTT
>TRBV28|many|TRBD1|TRBJ2-7
CASSLRQGSAYEQYF
TGTGCCAGCAGTTTAAGACAGGGTTCGGCCTACGAGCAGTACTTC
>TRBV7-2|few|TRBD2|TRBJ2-5
CASSGGGTTIKTQYF
TGTGCCAGCAGCGGGGGGGGGACTACCATAAAGACCCAGTACTTC
>TRBV15|.|.|TRBJ1-2
CATSSREGYGYTF
TGTGCCACCAGCAGCAGGGAGGGTTATGGCTACACCTTC
>TRBV27|many|.|TRBJ1-2
CASSPGEPNYGYTF
TGTGCCAGCAGTCCCGGGGAGCCCAACTATGGCTACACCTTC
>TRBV27|many|TRBD1|TRBJ2-7
CASSLSTGVSYEQYF
TGTGCCAGCAGTTTATCGACAGGGGTCTCCTACGAGCAGTACTTC
>TRBV4-1|.|TRBD2|TRBJ2-5
CASSQGLTSSETQYF
TGCGCCAGCAGCCAAGGCTTGACTAGCTCTGAGACCCAGTACTTC
>TRBV19|many|.|TRBJ1-5
CASAWRDGYSNQPQHF
TGTGCCAGTGCCTGGAGGGATGGTTATAGCAATCAGCCCCAGCATTTT
>TRBV15|few|.|TRBJ1-6
CATSRDSGAGSPLHF
TGTGCCACCAGCAGAGACTCCGGGGCCGGTTCACCCCTCCACTTT
>TRBV25-1|many|.|TRBJ2-6
CASSTAILRDTHSGANVLTF
TGTGCCAGCAGCACGGCTATACTCCGGGACACGCACTCTGGGGCCAACGTCCTGACTTTC
>TRBV6-1|many|.|TRBJ2-7
CASSDGRGRSYEQYF
TGTGCCAGCAGTGACGGCCGGGGGCGAAGCTACGAGCAGTACTTC
>TRBV6-5|many|.|TRBJ1-1
CASSYSSGRNTEAFF
TGTGCCAGCAGTTACTCTTCAGGTCGAAACACTGAAGCTTTCTTT
>TRBV7-9|many|TRBD2|TRBJ2-5
CASSWPTSGTETQYF
TGTGCCAGCAGCTGGCCGACTAGCGGGACGGAGACCCAGTACTTC
>TRBV5-1|.|.|TRBJ2-5
CASSPTISGGQETQYF
TGCGCCAGCAGCCCGACCATTAGCGGAGGACAAGAGACCCAGTACTTC
>TRBV6-1|few|.|TRBJ2-3
CASSDWEHLGQYF
TGTGCCAGCAGTGATTGGGAGCACTTGGGGCAGTATTTT
>TRBV4-1|few|.|TRBJ1-6
CASSQPGRRSYNSPLHF
TGCGCCAGCAGCCAACCCGGACGCCGCTCCTATAATTCACCCCTCCACTTT
>TRBV12-3/TRBV12-4|.|.|TRBJ1-2
CASSRTLYYGYTF
TGTGCCAGCAGTCGGACACTCTACTATGGCTACACCTTC
>TRBV20-1|many|TRBD1|TRBJ1-6
CSARPDRANSPLHF
TGCAGTGCTAGACCGGACAGGGCCAATTCACCCCTCCACTTT
>TRBV20-1|.|.|TRBJ2-7
CSARTVTYEQYF
TGCAGTGCAAGGACCGTAACCTACGAGCAGTACTTC
>TRBV5-1|.|.|TRBJ1-6
CASSSGDRTGRSPLHF
TGCGCCAGCAGCTCGGGAGACAGGACGGGTCGCTCACCCCTCCACTTT
>TRBV2|.|.|TRBJ1-2
CASSWTEANYGYTF
TGTGCCAGCAGCTGGACGGAGGCTAACTATGGCTACACCTTC
>TRBV6-1|few|.|TRBJ2-3
CATRLRQYRTQYF
TGTGCCACGCGACTCCGCCAATATCGAACGCAGTATTTT
>TRBV6-1|many|.|TRBJ2-2
CASSPSTAYTGELFF
TGTGCCAGCAGCCCCTCGACAGCATATACCGGGGAGCTGTTTTTT
>TRBV6-5|many|.|TRBJ1-5
CASWGWGAGRNQPQHF
TGTGCCAGCTGGGGGTGGGGGGCAGGTCGAAATCAGCCCCAGCATTTT
>TRBV7-8|.|TRBD2|TRBJ2-5
CASSLVAGVPQGTQYF
TGTGCCAGCAGCTTAGTAGCGGGGGTCCCTCAAGGGACCCAGTACTTC
>TRBV20-1|few|.|TRBJ2-5
CSARDGGGGTQYF
TGCAGTGCTAGAGATGGAGGAGGAGGGACCCAGTACTTC